This T cell receptor beta chain originates from a study of CD8 T cells in Susac syndrome. The CDR3 is 13 residues long. CDR1 MGHRA and CDR2 YSYEKL come from the germline V gene. V was cut by 4 bases and J by 8 bases, with 14 bases left in between. With random hexamers, about 0.5 to 1 ug RNA was reverse transcribed. immunoSEQ multiplex PCR amplified TCR beta CDR3 across 54 Vbeta, 13 Jbeta. Using its own MiXCR run on the immunoSEQ multiplex PCR reads, TCRdb lists one record per CDR3 protein. The table includes hundreds of thousands of distinct CDR3 sequences, almost 85% detected once. The sequenced sample was CD8+ T cells from PBMCs. The chain uses TRBV4-1 and TRBJ1-1; TRBD1 is a possible D gene (5 bases). The TCR sequence derives from a human donor with multiple sclerosis. The CDR3 DNA sequence: TGCGCCAGCAGCCCCGGGGATTGGGGGGAAGCTTTCTTT. The encoded protein is CASSPGDWGEAFF.